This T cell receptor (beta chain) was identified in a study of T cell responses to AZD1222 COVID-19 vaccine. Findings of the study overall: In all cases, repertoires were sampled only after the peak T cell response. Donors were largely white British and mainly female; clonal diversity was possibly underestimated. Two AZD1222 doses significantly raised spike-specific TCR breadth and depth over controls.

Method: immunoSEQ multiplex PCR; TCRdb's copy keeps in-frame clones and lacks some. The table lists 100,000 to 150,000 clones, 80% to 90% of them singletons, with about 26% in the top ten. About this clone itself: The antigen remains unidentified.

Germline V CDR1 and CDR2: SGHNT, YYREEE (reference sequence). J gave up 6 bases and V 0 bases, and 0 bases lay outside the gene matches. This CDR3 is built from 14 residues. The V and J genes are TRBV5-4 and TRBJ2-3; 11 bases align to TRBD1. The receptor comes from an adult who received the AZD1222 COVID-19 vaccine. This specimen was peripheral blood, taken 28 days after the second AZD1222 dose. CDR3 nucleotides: TGTGCCAGCAGCTTGGGGACAGGGGGCGATACGCAGTATTTT. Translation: CASSLGTGGDTQYF.